A selection of T cell receptor beta chains follows, all from one sample in a study of sequential checkpoint blockade in melanoma. Assay: immunoSEQ multiplex PCR; the TCRdb copy retains only in-frame clones and omits some. The table includes approximately 12,000 clones, about 28% detected once. Source: tumor tissue (inferred from file names), taken from a patient given nivolumab and ipilimumab in sequence. The receptors were gathered from a human donor with melanoma. Both conserved end residues are part of each CDR3. A D gene is named only where the DNA matches it firmly. Clone size is given for some rows only: seen once, a few or many times, or a class if the clone is expanded.

clone_size j_call v_call d_call cdr3_nt cdr3_aa
NA TRBJ2-1 TRBV29-1 TRBD2 TGCAGCGTTGAGACTAGCGGGAGGGCGTATGAGCAGTTCTTC CSVETSGRAYEQFF
few TRBJ1-5 TRBV6-8 NA TGTGCCAGCAGTTACTCGAACAGGAATCGATATAGCAATCAGCCCCAGCATTTT CASSYSNRNRYSNQPQHF
NA TRBJ2-7 TRBV14 TRBD1 TGTGCCAGCAGCCAAGATAATTTGGAGACAGGGAACCCCTACGAGCAGTACTTC CASSQDNLETGNPYEQYF
many TRBJ2-1 TRBV9 NA TGTGCCAGCAGCGTAACAGGAGACTTCTACAATGAGCAGTTCTTC CASSVTGDFYNEQFF
NA TRBJ2-3 TRBV29-1 TRBD2 TGCAGCGTTGATAGCGGGAACGGAGATACGCAGTATTTT CSVDSGNGDTQYF
few TRBJ2-7 TRBV6-8 NA TGTGCCAGCAGTGGCACATTAGGAGCCTACGAGCAGTACTTC CASSGTLGAYEQYF
many TRBJ2-1 TRBV11-3 NA TGTGCCAGCAGCTTGGAACAGGAAATCTACAATGAGCAGTTCTTC CASSLEQEIYNEQFF
once TRBJ2-2 TRBV18 NA TGTGCCAGCTCACCGATGACAGCACCGAACACCGGGGAGCTGTTTTTT CASSPMTAPNTGELFF
few TRBJ2-3 TRBV28 TRBD1 TGTGCCAGCAGTCTCCCGGACAGGGGTCCAGATACGCAGTATTTT CASSLPDRGPDTQYF
NA TRBJ1-5 TRBV19 TRBD1 TGTGCCAGTAGGGGACAGTTCGATCAGCCCCAGCATTTT CASRGQFDQPQHF
NA TRBJ1-1 TRBV5-1 NA TGCGCCAGCAGTTCTGGACCGGCGGGGGCTGAAGCTTTCTTT CASSSGPAGAEAFF
NA TRBJ2-3 TRBV28 TRBD2 TGTGCCAGCAGTTCTAGCGGGAACCCAGATACGCAGTATTTT CASSSSGNPDTQYF
few TRBJ2-7 TRBV28 TRBD1 TGTGCCAGCTGTGGACAGGGCTACGAGCAGTACTTC CASCGQGYEQYF
few TRBJ1-1 TRBV6-8 NA TGTGCCAGCAGTTACTCGAAGTACCGGGGAAAGAACACTGAAGCTTTCTTT CASSYSKYRGKNTEAFF
NA TRBJ1-2 TRBV7-1 NA TGTGCCAGCAGCTTAGCGGAAGGGTATGGCTACACCTTC CASSLAEGYGYTF
few TRBJ1-4 TRBV9 TRBD1 TGTGCCAGCAGCGTAGCGGCAGGGGGTGAAAAACTGTTTTTT CASSVAAGGEKLFF
once TRBJ2-5 TRBV29-1 TRBD1 TGCAGCGTTGCCCACGGGACAGGGGTAGAGACCCAGTACTTC CSVAHGTGVETQYF
NA TRBJ2-3 TRBV19 TRBD1 TGTGCCAGTGGGATGACAGGGGTGGGCACAGATACGCAGTATTTT CASGMTGVGTDTQYF
NA TRBJ2-3 TRBV19 TRBD2 TGTGCCAGTAGCTCCTGGGAGGGCGGCACAGATACGCAGTATTTT CASSSWEGGTDTQYF
many TRBJ1-1 TRBV11-3 NA TGTGCCAGCAGCTCTCCTGGGCAGCCTGGGACTGAAGCTTTCTTT CASSSPGQPGTEAFF
NA TRBJ2-3 TRBV19 TRBD1 TGTGCCAGTACCCTACTGGGGACAGGTCTTTGGTATTTT CASTLLGTGLWYF
NA TRBJ2-7 TRBV9 NA TGTGCCAGCAGCGGCAGATACTCCTACGAGCAGTACTTC CASSGRYSYEQYF
NA TRBJ1-1 TRBV6-8 NA TGTGCCAGCAGACTACAGATGAACACTGAAGCTTTCTTT CASRLQMNTEAFF
few TRBJ2-7 TRBV11-3 TRBD1 TGTGCCAGCAGGGAAGCCCTCCGGACAGGCTCCTACGAGCAGTACTTC CASREALRTGSYEQYF
NA TRBJ2-2 TRBV28 NA TGTGCCAGCAAGAGGGAACCGAACACCGGGGAGCTGTTTTTT CASKREPNTGELFF
NA TRBJ2-1 TRBV5-1 NA TGCGCCAGCAGCTTGGGAGTCGGGGGTTGGAACAATGAGCAGTTCTTC CASSLGVGGWNNEQFF
NA TRBJ2-2 TRBV6-8 TRBD1 TGTGCCAGCGGACAGGGCGGTGGGACCGGGGAGCTGTTTTTT CASGQGGGTGELFF
NA TRBJ2-4 TRBV28 TRBD2 TGTGCCAGCAGCCGACCCGGACTAGGCAAAAACATTCAGTACTTC CASSRPGLGKNIQYF
few TRBJ2-7 TRBV19 TRBD2 TGTGCCAGTAGTATAGAGGCGGGAGAAAAATACGAGCAGTACTTC CASSIEAGEKYEQYF
few TRBJ2-3 TRBV6-8 TRBD1 TGTGCCAGCAGTTACGGGACAGGGGAAGATTCAGATACGCAGTATTTT CASSYGTGEDSDTQYF
NA TRBJ2-1 TRBV28 NA TGTGCCAGCAGTGAACTTTTGGGAGACCTAAGCTCCTACAATGAGCAGTTCTTC CASSELLGDLSSYNEQFF
many TRBJ2-5 TRBV9 NA TGTGCCAGCAGTCTTGTAGGGGCAGAGACCCAGTACTTC CASSLVGAETQYF
few TRBJ2-7 TRBV7-7 NA TGTGCCAGCAGCTTAAGGGTGGCTCGCGAGAACTCCTACGAGCAGTACTTC CASSLRVARENSYEQYF
NA TRBJ1-3 TRBV18 NA TGTGCCAGCTCATCCGACAGGACCCCGGACACCATATATTTT CASSSDRTPDTIYF
NA TRBJ1-5 TRBV15 TRBD1 TGTGCCACCACCGACAGGGTTGGGGGCAATCAGCCCCAGCATTTT CATTDRVGGNQPQHF
many TRBJ2-1 TRBV9 NA TGTGCCAGCAGCGTAGCAGGAGGTAGGCACAATGAGCAGTTCTTC CASSVAGGRHNEQFF
few TRBJ1-2 TRBV28 NA TGTGCCAGCAGTTCCCCCACCGGACTAGACTACACCTTC CASSSPTGLDYTF
NA TRBJ2-2 TRBV5-1 TRBD2 TGCGCCAGCAGCCCAGTAGCGGGATCGAACACCGGGGAGCTGTTTTTT CASSPVAGSNTGELFF
NA TRBJ1-1 TRBV9 NA TGTGCCAGCAGCGTAGTTGGGGGGGCGCCCACTGAAGCTTTCTTT CASSVVGGAPTEAFF
NA TRBJ2-7 TRBV19 TRBD1 TGTGCCAGTAGTTTGGGTTTGGGACAGGGGGTCAACGAGCAGTACTTC CASSLGLGQGVNEQYF
few TRBJ2-7 TRBV6-8 NA TGTGCCAGCAGTTTCCCTCTAAGCGGAAATTCCTACGAGCAGTACTTC CASSFPLSGNSYEQYF
few TRBJ2-4 TRBV11-3 NA TGTGCCAGCAGCCCCCAGGAAGCACTAGCCAAAAACATTCAGTACTTC CASSPQEALAKNIQYF
few TRBJ2-3 TRBV7-6 NA TGTGCCAGCAGCTTAGTCGGCGGGTCTAGCACAGATACGCAGTATTTT CASSLVGGSSTDTQYF
few TRBJ1-5 TRBV28 NA TGTGCCAGCAGGATGAGAGGGACTAGCAATCAGCCCCAGCATTTT CASRMRGTSNQPQHF
NA TRBJ2-5 TRBV19 TRBD1 TGTGCCAGTAGTCCGACCTCGGGGACAGGGGGTCAAGAGACCCAGTACTTC CASSPTSGTGGQETQYF
few TRBJ1-2 TRBV6-8 TRBD1 TGTGCCAGCAGTGGGCCCCAGACAGGGGAAATCTATGGCTACACCTTC CASSGPQTGEIYGYTF
NA TRBJ2-5 TRBV29-1 NA TGCAGCGTTGAAGGTAGACAGGTACCAGAGACCCAGTACTTC CSVEGRQVPETQYF
NA TRBJ2-5 TRBV11-3 NA TGTGCCAGCAGCTTAGTCGTCCCGCGGGCCAAAGAGACCCAGTACTTC CASSLVVPRAKETQYF
medium-sized TRBJ2-5 TRBV14 NA TGTGCCAGCAGCCTATTGCCGGAGACCCAGTACTTC CASSLLPETQYF
NA TRBJ2-1 TRBV18 NA TGTGCCAGCTCACCATTAGAAGCTGAGCAGTTCTTC CASSPLEAEQFF
many TRBJ2-6 TRBV11-3 NA TGTGCCAGCAGCTTTTTCCCCGGGGCCAACGTCCTGACTTTC CASSFFPGANVLTF
once TRBJ2-7 TRBV18 NA TGTGCCAGCTCCCGGGGGATCCACGAGCAGTACTTC CASSRGIHEQYF
few TRBJ1-5 TRBV11-3 NA TGTGCCAGCAGCTTAGTTGGCGACAGAAAGGATCAGCCCCAGCATTTT CASSLVGDRKDQPQHF
NA TRBJ2-2 TRBV11-3 NA TGTGCCAGCAGCTTCAAGGGTGCGGGGAGGGAGCTGTTTTTT CASSFKGAGRELFF
few TRBJ1-1 TRBV11-3 NA TGTGCCAGCAGCCTAACACGGGGGGGAACTGAAGCTTTCTTT CASSLTRGGTEAFF